This T cell receptor beta chain comes out of a study of T cell changes during pregnancy in multiple sclerosis. The assay was immunoSEQ multiplex PCR, and TCRdb's table has in-frame clones only and misses some. The sample contains around 92,000 clones, 80% to 95% of which appear only once. Germline trimming cut 2 bases from V and 3 bases from J; bases unmatched to any gene: 4. Looked up from germline, CDR1 is SGHTA and CDR2 is FQGNSA. CDR3 length: 16 residues. The chain links TRBV7-2 to TRBJ2-3; 11 bases line up with TRBD2. The origin of this receptor is a female donor with multiple sclerosis, enrolled in a pregnancy study. The sequencing here drew on peripheral blood, taken after pregnancy. CDR3 bases: TGTGCCAGCAGCTTATTAGCGGGAGGGGGAACAGATACGCAGTATTTT. Its translation is CASSLLAGGGTDTQYF.